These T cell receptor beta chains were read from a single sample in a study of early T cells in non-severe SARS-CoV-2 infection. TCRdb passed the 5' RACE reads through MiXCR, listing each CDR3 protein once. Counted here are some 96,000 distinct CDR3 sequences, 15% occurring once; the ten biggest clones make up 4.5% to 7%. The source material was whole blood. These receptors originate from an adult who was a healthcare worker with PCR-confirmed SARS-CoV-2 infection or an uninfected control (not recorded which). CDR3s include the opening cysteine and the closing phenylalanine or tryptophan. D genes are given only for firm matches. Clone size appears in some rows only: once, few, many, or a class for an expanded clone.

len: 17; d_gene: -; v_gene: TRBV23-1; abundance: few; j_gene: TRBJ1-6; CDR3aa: CASTNPGHKLANSPLHF; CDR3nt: TGCGCCAGCACGAACCCGGGACATAAGCTCGCTAATTCACCCCTCCACTTT
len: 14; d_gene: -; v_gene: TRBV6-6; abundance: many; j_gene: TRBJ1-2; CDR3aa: CASSSSGTYYGYTF; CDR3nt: TGTGCCAGCAGTAGCTCCGGGACTTACTATGGCTACACCTTC
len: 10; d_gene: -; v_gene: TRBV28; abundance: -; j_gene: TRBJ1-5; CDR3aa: CASSRQAQHF; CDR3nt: TGTGCCAGCAGCCGACAGGCCCAGCATTTT
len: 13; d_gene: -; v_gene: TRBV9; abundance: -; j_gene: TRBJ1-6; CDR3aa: CASSLTPSSSLHF; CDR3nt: TGTGCCAGCAGCCTAACGCCCAGTTCATCCCTCCACTTT
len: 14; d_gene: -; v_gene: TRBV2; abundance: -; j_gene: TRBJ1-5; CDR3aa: CASSEVGPGGSQHF; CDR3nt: TGTGCCAGCAGTGAGGTGGGCCCGGGCGGTTCCCAGCATTTT
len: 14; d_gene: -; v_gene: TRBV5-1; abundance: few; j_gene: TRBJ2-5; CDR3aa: CASSLAGQQETQYF; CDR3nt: TGCGCCAGCAGCTTGGCCGGACAGCAAGAGACCCAGTACTTC
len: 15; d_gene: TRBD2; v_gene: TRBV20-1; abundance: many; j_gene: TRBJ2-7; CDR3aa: CSANSLAGGHHEQYF; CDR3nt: TGCAGTGCTAACTCACTAGCGGGAGGGCACCACGAGCAGTACTTC
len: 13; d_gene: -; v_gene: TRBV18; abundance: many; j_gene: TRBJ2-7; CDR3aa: CASSPGGGYEQYF; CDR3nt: TGTGCCAGCTCACCAGGTGGTGGATACGAGCAGTACTTC
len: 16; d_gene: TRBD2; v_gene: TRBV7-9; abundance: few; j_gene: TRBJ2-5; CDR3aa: CASSPGLAGGPETQYF; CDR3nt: TGTGCCAGCAGCCCGGGACTAGCGGGAGGGCCCGAGACCCAGTACTTC
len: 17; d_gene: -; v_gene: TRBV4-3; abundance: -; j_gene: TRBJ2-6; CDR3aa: CASSQVGGTYGANVLTF; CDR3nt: TGCGCCAGCAGCCAAGTTGGAGGAACTTATGGGGCCAACGTCCTGACTTTC
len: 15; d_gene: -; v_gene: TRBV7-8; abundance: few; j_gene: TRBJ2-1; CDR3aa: CASSSLGTYNNEQFF; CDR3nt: TGTGCCAGCAGCTCGTTGGGGACCTATAACAATGAGCAGTTCTTC
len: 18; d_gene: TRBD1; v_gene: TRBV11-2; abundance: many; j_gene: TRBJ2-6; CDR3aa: CASSLGDRFIPGANVLTF; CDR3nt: TGTGCCAGCAGCTTGGGGGACAGGTTTATTCCTGGGGCCAACGTCCTGACTTTC
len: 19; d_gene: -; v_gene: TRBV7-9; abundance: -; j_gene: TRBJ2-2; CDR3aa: CASSLSLVNDWTNTGELFF; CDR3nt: TGTGCCAGCAGCTTATCCCTGGTTAACGACTGGACGAACACCGGGGAGCTGTTTTTT
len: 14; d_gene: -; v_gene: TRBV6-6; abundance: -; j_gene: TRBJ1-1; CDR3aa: CASSLEGKDTEAFF; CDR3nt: TGTGCCAGCAGCCTGGAGGGAAAGGACACTGAAGCTTTCTTT
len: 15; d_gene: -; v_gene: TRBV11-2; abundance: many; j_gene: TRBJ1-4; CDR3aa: CASSLGGGANEKLFF; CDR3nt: TGTGCCAGCAGCTTAGGTGGAGGAGCTAATGAAAAACTGTTTTTT
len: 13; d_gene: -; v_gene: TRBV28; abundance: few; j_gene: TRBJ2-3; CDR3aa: CASSLNRVYTQYF; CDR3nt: TGTGCCAGCAGTTTGAACAGGGTGTATACGCAGTATTTT
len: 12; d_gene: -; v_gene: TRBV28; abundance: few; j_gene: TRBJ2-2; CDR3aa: CASSSLPGELFF; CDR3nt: TGTGCCAGCAGTTCACTTCCTGGGGAGCTGTTTTTT
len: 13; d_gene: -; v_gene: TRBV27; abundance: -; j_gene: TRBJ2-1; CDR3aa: CASSLQSGDEQFF; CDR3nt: TGTGCCAGCAGTTTGCAGTCAGGGGATGAGCAGTTCTTC
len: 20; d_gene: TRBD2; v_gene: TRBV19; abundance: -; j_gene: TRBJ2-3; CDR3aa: CASSILSTGTSFEYTDTQYF; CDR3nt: TGTGCCAGTAGTATTCTTTCAACGGGGACTAGTTTCGAATACACAGATACGCAGTATTTT
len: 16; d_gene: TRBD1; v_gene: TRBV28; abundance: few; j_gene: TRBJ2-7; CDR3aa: CASSLLDRGLSYEQYF; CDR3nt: TGTGCCAGCAGTTTATTAGACAGGGGCTTGTCCTACGAGCAGTACTTC
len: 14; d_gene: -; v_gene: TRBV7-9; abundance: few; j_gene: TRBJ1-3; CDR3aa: CASSLAGSGNTIYF; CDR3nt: TGTGCCAGCAGCTTAGCAGGCTCTGGAAACACCATATATTTT
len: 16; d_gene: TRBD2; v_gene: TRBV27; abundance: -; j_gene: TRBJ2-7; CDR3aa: CASRLAGGLMHPEQYF; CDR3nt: TGTGCCAGCCGACTAGCGGGAGGTCTAATGCACCCCGAGCAGTACTTC
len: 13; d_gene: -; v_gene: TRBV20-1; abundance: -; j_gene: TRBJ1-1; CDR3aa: CSASRQKDTEAFF; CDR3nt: TGCAGTGCTTCGCGCCAAAAGGACACTGAAGCTTTCTTT
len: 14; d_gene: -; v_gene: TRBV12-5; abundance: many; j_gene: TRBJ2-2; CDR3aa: CASGLFSRPGELFF; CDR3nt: TGTGCTAGTGGTTTGTTCAGCAGGCCTGGGGAGCTGTTTTTT
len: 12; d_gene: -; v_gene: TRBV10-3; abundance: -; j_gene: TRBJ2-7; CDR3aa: CASGDTSNEQYF; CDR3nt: TGTGCCAGCGGCGACACTAGCAACGAGCAGTACTTC
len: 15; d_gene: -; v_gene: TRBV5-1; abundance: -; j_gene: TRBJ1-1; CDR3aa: CASSLAAPGDTEAFF; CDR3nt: TGCGCCAGCAGCTTGGCCGCGCCCGGGGACACTGAAGCTTTCTTT
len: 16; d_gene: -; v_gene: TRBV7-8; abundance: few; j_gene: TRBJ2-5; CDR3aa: CASSAWRAPSQETQYF; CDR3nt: TGTGCCAGCAGCGCTTGGCGGGCGCCCTCCCAAGAGACCCAGTACTTC
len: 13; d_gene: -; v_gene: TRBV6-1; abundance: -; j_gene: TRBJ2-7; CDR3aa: CASSVGLIYEQYF; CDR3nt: TGTGCCAGCAGTGTAGGACTTATCTACGAGCAGTACTTC
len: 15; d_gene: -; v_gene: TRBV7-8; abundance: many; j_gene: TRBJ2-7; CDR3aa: CASSSKTESSYEQYF; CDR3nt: TGTGCCAGCAGCTCCAAGACTGAGAGCTCCTACGAGCAGTACTTC
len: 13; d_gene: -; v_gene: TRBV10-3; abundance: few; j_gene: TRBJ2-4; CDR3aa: CAISEDRLSIQYF; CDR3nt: TGTGCCATCAGTGAGGACAGGCTAAGCATTCAGTACTTC
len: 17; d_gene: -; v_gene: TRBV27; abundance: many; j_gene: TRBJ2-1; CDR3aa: CASSWRRDSDSYNEQFF; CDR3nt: TGTGCCAGCAGTTGGAGGCGGGACTCCGACTCCTACAATGAGCAGTTCTTC
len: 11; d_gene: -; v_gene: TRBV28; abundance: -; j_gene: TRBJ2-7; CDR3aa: CASSARGEQYF; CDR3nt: TGTGCCAGCAGTGCCCGGGGCGAGCAGTACTTC
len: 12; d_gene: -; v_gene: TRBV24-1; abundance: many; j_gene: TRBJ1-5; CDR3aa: CATSDLGAAQHF; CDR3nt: TGTGCCACCAGTGATTTGGGAGCGGCCCAGCATTTT
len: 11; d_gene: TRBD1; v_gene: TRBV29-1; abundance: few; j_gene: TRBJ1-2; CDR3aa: CSVTGVDGYTF; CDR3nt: TGCAGCGTTACAGGGGTGGATGGCTACACCTTC
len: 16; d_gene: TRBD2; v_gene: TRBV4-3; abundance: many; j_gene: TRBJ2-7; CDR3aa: CASSPRLAGDVYEQYF; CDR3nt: TGCGCCAGCAGCCCCCGACTAGCGGGAGATGTGTACGAGCAGTACTTC
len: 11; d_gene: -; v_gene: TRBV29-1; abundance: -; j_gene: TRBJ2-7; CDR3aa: CSVMDSYEQYF; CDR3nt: TGCAGCGTTATGGACTCCTACGAGCAGTACTTC